Listed here are 27 T cell receptor beta chains from one sample, sequenced in a study of long-term antiretroviral therapy in people with HIV. Researchers ran immunoSEQ v3.0 at survey level. Generated by immunoSEQ multiplex PCR, the TCRdb table keeps only in-frame clones and is missing some. The table lists about 15,000 clones, more than 65% of them singletons, with 14% in the top ten. Sequencing used unsorted PBMCs, obtained about 1.2 years before starting antiretroviral therapy. The receptors were sampled from a man younger than 45 with HIV.

This chain links TRBV7-9 with TRBJ2-1; D gene unclear. CDR3 length: 14 residues. Germline V lookup: CDR1 SEHNR, CDR2 FQNEAQ (reference sequence). Trimming removed 2 bases at V and 3 bases at J, with 8 bases between. The CDR3 spells CASSLYEVYNEQFF. DNA of the CDR3: TGTGCCAGCAGCTTATACGAGGTCTACAATGAGCAGTTCTTC.

The chain has TRBV29-1 and TRBJ2-1; 9 nucleotides line up with TRBD2. The CDR3 sequence is 14 residues long. Losses at the gene ends were 6 bases for V and 6 bases for J; bases not matched to a gene: 9. Germline V gives CDR1 SQVTM, CDR2 ANQGSEA. The CDR3 region is CSVQSSGVRNEQFF. The CDR3 bases are TGCAGCGTCCAATCTAGCGGGGTTCGCAATGAGCAGTTCTTC.

Points on this clone: At one of its ends the junction is not consistent with the germline gene, which may arise from a read error. V gene TRBV6-4 combines with J gene TRBJ1-1; 12 bases are a match to TRBD1. This CDR3 is built from 14 residues. The germline gives CDR1 MRHNA, CDR2 SNTAGT. The CDR3 spells CASSANPGTGGSLF. The CDR3 DNA sequence: TGTGCCAGCAGTGCCAACCCCGGGACAGGGGGCTCATTGTTT.

This chain joins TRBV30 and TRBJ2-2; the match to TRBD2 covers 13 bases. This CDR3 is 15 amino acids long. V shed 4 bases, J shed 7 bases, and the junction held 6 bases outside the gene matches. Germline CDR1 and CDR2: GTSNPN and SVGIG (reference sequence). The DNA of the CDR3 is TGTGCCTGGAAATTGACTAGCGGGGGGAGCGGGGAGCTGTTTTTT. Amino acids: CAWKLTSGGSGELFF.

The rearrangement uses TRBV10-3 and TRBJ1-5; the D is unclear. The CDR3 has 14 amino acids. The V end lost 3 bases, the J end lost 0 bases, and 6 bases lay between the germline ends. Looked up from germline, CDR1 is ENHRY and CDR2 is SYGVKD. CDR3 in amino acids: CAISEGVSNQPQHF. Written as DNA, the CDR3 is TGTGCCATCAGTGAAGGAGTTAGCAATCAGCCCCAGCATTTT.

The rearrangement joins TRBV9 to TRBJ2-5; no firm D call. In germline, CDR1 is SGDLS, CDR2 YYNGEE. The V end lost 4 bases, the J end lost 7 bases, and 17 bases lay between the germline ends. This CDR3 spans 14 amino acids. The chain's CDR3 is CASSLGLGSGTQYF. In nucleotides, the CDR3 is TGTGCCAGCAGCCTTGGGTTGGGTTCGGGGACCCAGTACTTC.

The chain is built from TRBV9 and TRBJ2-1, with D maybe TRBD2 (5 bases). Germline V gene lookup returns CDR1 SGDLS and CDR2 YYNGEE. CDR3 size: 11 residues. V was clipped by 4 bases and J by 9 bases, with 8 bases between them. CDR3 sequence: CASSTSGEQFF. DNA for the CDR3: TGTGCCAGCAGCACCAGCGGTGAGCAGTTCTTC.

Only one count was recorded for this clone. The J gene is TRBJ2-5, the V gene TRBV5-1, with 10 positions matching TRBD2. CDR1 SGHRS and CDR2 YFSETQ come from the germline V gene. Trimming at V came to 4 bases and at J to 2 bases, leaving 5 bases not matched to a gene. This CDR3 comprises 15 residues. The CDR3 loop is CASSSRTSGQETQYF. CDR3 nucleotide sequence: TGCGCCAGCAGCAGCAGGACTAGCGGTCAAGAGACCCAGTACTTC.

This chain connects TRBV27 to TRBJ2-1; D gene ambiguous. Germline CDR1 is MNHEY and CDR2 is SMNVEV (reference sequence). The CDR3 covers 15 residues. The germline V and J ends were trimmed by 1 base and 0 bases, with 7 bases remaining between them. CDR3 coding DNA: TGTGCCAGCAGTTTATACCGGAGCTCCTACAATGAGCAGTTCTTC. It is translated as CASSLYRSSYNEQFF.

As DNA, the CDR3 is TGTGCCAGCTCACCACCGAACAATAATGAAAAACTGTTTTTT. This translates into CASSPPNNNEKLFF. The rearrangement uses TRBV18 and TRBJ1-4; D unclear. The CDR3 length is 14 residues. Trimming cost V 0 bases and J 4 bases, with 6 bases left between them. Looked up from germline, CDR1 is KGHSH and CDR2 is LQKENI.

The CDR3 spells CASSPYWTDANTGELFF. The DNA for the CDR3 is TGTGCCAGCAGCCCATACTGGACAGACGCGAACACCGGGGAGCTGTTTTTT. This chain connects TRBV7-2 to TRBJ2-2, with D maybe TRBD1 (6 bases). CDR3 size: 17 residues. Germline CDR1 and CDR2: SGHTA and FQGNSA. The germline V and J ends were trimmed by 5 bases and 0 bases, with 16 bases remaining between them. Together with reference TRBV7-2 and TRBJ2-2, the CDR3 gives the full variable domain: GAGVSQSPSNKVTEKGKDVELRCDPISGHTALYWYRQSLGQGLEFLIYFQGNSAPDKSGLPSDRFSAERTGGSVSTLTIQRTQQEDSAVYLCASSPYWTDANTGELFFGEGSRLTVL.

This chain joins TRBV28 and TRBJ1-2, with 11 bases identical to TRBD1. Germline V CDR1 and CDR2: MDHEN, SYDVKM. This CDR3 has 14 residues. Losses at the gene ends were 2 bases for V and 8 bases for J; bases not matched to a gene: 4. In nucleotides, the CDR3 is TGTGCCAGCAGTTTAGCGGACAGGGGGCTCGGCTACACCTTC. Encoded protein: CASSLADRGLGYTF.

This rearrangement joins TRBV7-3 to TRBJ1-1; a weak D match, TRBD1 (5 bases). Looked up from germline, CDR1 is SGHTA and CDR2 is FQGTGA. The CDR3 contains 13 residues. Trimming took 5 bases from V and 4 from J, leaving 11 bases between them. CDR3 loop: CASSPRVGTEAFF. CDR3 DNA: TGTGCCAGCAGCCCCAGGGTGGGCACTGAAGCTTTCTTT.

This chain links TRBV18 with TRBJ2-1; the D gene is possibly TRBD1 (6 bases). From germline, CDR1 is KGHSH and CDR2 LQKENI. V was cut by 5 bases and J by 8 bases, with 13 bases left in between. The CDR3 loop spans 13 amino acids. CDR3 loop: CASSSQGGYEQFF. The DNA of the CDR3 is TGTGCCAGCTCATCACAGGGCGGTTATGAGCAGTTCTTC.

The chain carries TRBV4-3 and TRBJ1-1, with a possible D match to TRBD1 (6 bases). Germline V CDR1 and CDR2: LGHNA, YSLEER. The CDR3 runs 14 residues. V was shortened by 4 bases and J by 1 base, with 10 bases between the two germline ends. The CDR3 protein is CASSPGATNTEAFF. CDR3 nucleotide sequence: TGCGCCAGCAGCCCGGGGGCCACGAACACTGAAGCTTTCTTT.

In nucleotides, the CDR3 is TGTGCCAGCAGCTACCGGACTAGCGGGAGTGGGTCAGATACGCAGTATTTT. Encoded protein: CASSYRTSGSGSDTQYF. V is TRBV5-4 and J is TRBJ2-3; 13 positions match TRBD2. Germline trimming cut 3 bases from V and 4 bases from J; bases unmatched to any gene: 8. The CDR3 has 17 amino acids. Germline V gives CDR1 SGHNT, CDR2 YYREEE (reference sequence).

The chain is built from TRBV30 and TRBJ2-7; TRBD1 matches at 7 bases. Per germline, CDR1 GTSNPN and CDR2 SVGIG (reference sequence). The junction had 4 bases not matched to a gene; V was cut back by 3 bases and J by 5 bases. The CDR3 length is 12 residues. The CDR3 protein is CAWRQGTHEQYF. CDR3 DNA: TGTGCCTGGAGACAGGGGACGCACGAGCAGTACTTC.

This chain's CDR3 is CATEGAQNTGELFF. Here the CDR3 DNA reads TGTGCCACCGAGGGGGCGCAAAACACCGGGGAGCTGTTTTTT. The rearrangement links TRBV28 to TRBJ2-2; TRBD1 agrees at 7 bases. V lost 10 bases and J lost 2; bases outside the gene matches: 7. The CDR3 is 14 residues long. Germline CDR1 and CDR2: MDHEN and SYDVKM.

The V call is TRBV9, the J call TRBJ2-7; 12 bases agree with TRBD1. The V segment lost 4 bases and the J segment 6 bases; nucleotides outside the gene matches: 11. The length of the CDR3 is 16 residues. Germline loops: CDR1 SGDLS, CDR2 YYNGEE. The CDR3 spells CASSPGTGGGMGEQYF. The CDR3 DNA is TGTGCCAGCAGCCCTGGGACAGGGGGCGGGATGGGCGAGCAGTACTTC.

The chain carries TRBV6-1 and TRBJ2-5, with TRBD1 as a possible D gene (5 bases). Germline V gene data show CDR1 as MNHNS and CDR2 as SASEGT. Trimming took off 5 bases at V and 3 bases at J, with 13 bases between the two ends. The length of the CDR3 is 14 residues. The CDR3 bases are TGTGCCAGCAGTCCGCAGGGTAATAAAGAGACCCAGTACTTC. Its translation: CASSPQGNKETQYF.

V and J are TRBV28 and TRBJ2-7; 9 bases agree with TRBD2. The length of the CDR3 is 15 residues. Germline V gene data show CDR1 as MDHEN and CDR2 as SYDVKM. V dropped 6 bases and J dropped 1; count of bases not matched to a gene: 7. CDR3: CASSFSGGPSYEQYF. The CDR3 DNA reads TGTGCCAGCAGCTTTAGCGGGGGCCCATCCTACGAGCAGTACTTC.

This rearrangement joins TRBV7-9 to TRBJ2-7, with 12 bases that match TRBD2. Germline V gene data show CDR1 as SEHNR and CDR2 as FQNEAQ (reference sequence). V shed 4 bases and J 3 bases; nucleotides not matched to a gene: 10. The CDR3 has 17 residues. The CDR3 bases are TGTGCCAGCAGCTCAAGGCACACTAGCGGGGGGCTCTACGAGCAGTACTTC. Amino acid sequence: CASSSRHTSGGLYEQYF.

The chain links TRBV6-1 to TRBJ2-3; 14 nucleotides match TRBD2. Germline CDR1 reads MNHNS; CDR2 reads SASEGT. Losses at the gene ends were 5 bases for V and 9 bases for J; bases not matched to a gene: 7. This CDR3 has 15 amino acids. CDR3 in DNA: TGTGCCAGCAGTCCCCGACTAGCGGGGGGGATGACGCAGTATTTT. It yields the protein CASSPRLAGGMTQYF.

The J gene is TRBJ1-5, the V gene TRBV6-1, with 8 bases matching TRBD1. J lost 4 bases, V lost 3 bases, and 2 bases had no gene match. Looked up from germline, CDR1 is MNHNS and CDR2 is SASEGT. The CDR3 sequence is 14 residues long. This chain's CDR3 is CASSDWTGNQPQHF. For the CDR3, the DNA is TGTGCCAGCAGTGATTGGACAGGGAATCAGCCCCAGCATTTT.

This chain links TRBV19 with TRBJ2-7; tentative D call: TRBD1 (6 bases). V shed 5 bases and J shed 0 bases, with 14 bases lying between them. From germline, CDR1 is LNHDA and CDR2 SQIVND (reference sequence). CDR3 size: 15 residues. The CDR3: CASSSGHLGSYEQYF. CDR3 DNA sequence: TGTGCCAGTAGTTCGGGACATTTAGGCTCCTACGAGCAGTACTTC. The entire variable domain, with the rest obtained from reference TRBV19 and TRBJ2-7, is as follows: DGGITQSPKYLFRKEGQNVTLSCEQNLNHDAMYWYRQDPGQGLRLIYYSQIVNDFQKGDIAEGYSVSREKKESFPLTVTSAQKNPTAFYLCASSSGHLGSYEQYFGPGTRLTVT.

The chain carries TRBV19 and TRBJ1-3, with 8 bases identical to TRBD1. The CDR3 length is 16 residues. The V gene's germline CDR1 is LNHDA and CDR2 SQIVND (reference sequence). Trimming cost V 10 bases and J 0 bases; bases outside gene matches: 11. This chain's CDR3 is CATIPGQAFSGNTIYF. In DNA, the CDR3 is TGTGCCACGATCCCGGGACAGGCCTTCTCTGGAAACACCATATATTTT.

The chain uses TRBV5-6 and TRBJ2-1, with a possible D match to TRBD2 (5 bases). Germline V lookup: CDR1 SGHDT, CDR2 YYEEEE. The CDR3 has 12 residues. V was cut by 4 bases and J by 7 bases, with 9 bases left in between. The CDR3 region is CASSQTRNEQFF. Here the CDR3 DNA reads TGTGCCAGCAGCCAAACTAGGAATGAGCAGTTCTTC.